This T cell receptor beta chain was profiled in a study of T cell repertoires in cytomegalovirus infection. This clonotype was counted only a few times. Antigen: not known. Using its own MiXCR run on the reads, TCRdb lists one record per CDR3 protein. This sample carries 54,000 or so distinct CDR3 sequences, around 33% of them seen once, and the ten largest clones take around 70%. The ends were cut back, 5 bases at V and 5 bases at J, with 15 bases in the middle. The CDR3 extends over 14 amino acids. Per germline, CDR1 SSHAT and CDR2 FNYEAQ (reference sequence). The sequenced sample was PBMCs, sequenced either directly or after in vitro stimulation (not recorded which). The receptor's source is a human donor in good health (CMV status not recorded). Some clones in this sample may be carry-over from other donors' samples. This chain joins TRBV7-7 and TRBJ2-5, with TRBD2 as a possible D gene (6 bases). The CDR3 loop reads CASSPTSIAETQYF. CDR3 bases: TGTGCCAGCAGCCCTACTAGCATCGCCGAGACCCAGTACTTC.